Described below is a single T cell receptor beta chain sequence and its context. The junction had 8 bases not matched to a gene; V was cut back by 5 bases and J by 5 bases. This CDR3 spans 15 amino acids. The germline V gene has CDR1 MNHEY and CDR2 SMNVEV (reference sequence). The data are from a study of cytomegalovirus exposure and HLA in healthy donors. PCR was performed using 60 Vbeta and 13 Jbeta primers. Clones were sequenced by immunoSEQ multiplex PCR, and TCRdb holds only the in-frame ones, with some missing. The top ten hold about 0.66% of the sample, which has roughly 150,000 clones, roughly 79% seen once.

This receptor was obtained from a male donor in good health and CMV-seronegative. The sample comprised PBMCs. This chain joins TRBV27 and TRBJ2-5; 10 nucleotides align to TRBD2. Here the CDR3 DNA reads TGTGCCAGCAGTGCCCCTAGCGGGAGTGGCGAGACCCAGTACTTC. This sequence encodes CASSAPSGSGETQYF.